What follows are 6 T cell receptor beta chains derived from one specimen sequenced in a study of T cell repertoires in cytomegalovirus infection. Their specific antigens are unknown. TCRdb ran MiXCR on the reads and lists one entry per CDR3 protein. The sample holds around 360,000 distinct CDR3 sequences; just under 35% are singletons and the top ten take about 14%. This specimen was cultured PBMCs, taken from culture after CMV antigen stimulation. The receptor set was obtained from a human donor in good health (CMV status not recorded). Some clones in this sample may be carry-over from other donors' samples.

CDR3: CASSFPGLAYRSSYNEQFF. The CDR3, as DNA: TGTGCCAGCAGCTTTCCCGGACTAGCCTATCGTAGCTCCTACAATGAGCAGTTCTTC. The chain recombines TRBV7-4 with TRBJ2-1, with 8 bases matching TRBD2. CDR1 is SGHVT, CDR2 SQSDAQ, per germline. Losses at the gene ends were 3 bases for V and 0 bases for J; bases not matched to a gene: 13. The CDR3 covers 19 residues.

The sample holds a few counts of this clonotype. The rearrangement links TRBV7-8 to TRBJ2-1; D remains ambiguous. Germline V lookup: CDR1 SGHVS, CDR2 FQNEAQ. Between the trimmed V and J ends, which lost 5 bases and 2 bases, there was a span of 16 bases. The CDR3 is 16 amino acids. Here the CDR3 DNA reads TGTGCCAGCAGCCGAACCGGCGGAGCTGCCTACAATGAGCAGTTCTTC. It encodes CASSRTGGAAYNEQFF.

This clonotype was seen repeatedly, ten times or more. This chain uses TRBV2 with TRBJ1-1; the match to TRBD1 covers 8 bases. Germline assignment: CDR1 SNHLY and CDR2 FYNNEI. The CDR3 loop spans 15 amino acids. J was trimmed by 5 bases and V by 6 bases; bases with no gene match: 11. CDR3 loop: CASRQGTGLRTEAFF. Written as DNA, the CDR3 is TGTGCCAGCAGGCAAGGGACAGGTTTGAGGACTGAAGCTTTCTTT. The entire variable domain, with the rest obtained from reference TRBV2 and TRBJ1-1, is as follows: EPEVTQTPSHQVTQMGQEVILRCVPISNHLYFYWYRQILGQKVEFLVSFYNNEISEKSEIFDDQFSVERPDGSNFTLKIRSTKLEDSAMYFCASRQGTGLRTEAFFGQGTRLTVV.

The chain employs TRBV7-2 and TRBJ2-7, with TRBD2 as a possible D gene (5 bases). Trimming pared 1 base from V and 2 bases from J, leaving 18 bases between. CDR3 length equals 17 residues. From germline, CDR1 is SGHTA and CDR2 FQGNSA. The CDR3 DNA reads as TGTGCCAGCAGCTTAGAGGTGGTTGGAGGAACTCCCTACGAGCAGTACGTC. It translates to CASSLEVVGGTPYEQYV.

This clonotype was seen ten or more times. The chain joins TRBV7-2 to TRBJ1-6; 10 positions agree with TRBD1. Germline loops: CDR1 SGHTA, CDR2 FQGNSA. Trimming cost V 5 bases and J 10 bases; bases outside gene matches: 8. The CDR3 extends over 15 amino acids. The CDR3 protein is CASSVRQGARSPLHF. In nucleotides, the CDR3 is TGTGCCAGCAGCGTAAGACAGGGGGCTCGATCACCCCTCCACTTT.

This chain links TRBV6-4 with TRBJ2-1, with 8 bases aligning to TRBD2. The germline CDR1 and CDR2 sequences are MRHNA and SNTAGT. The CDR3 has 15 amino acids. Germline trimming cut 8 bases from V and 3 bases from J; bases unmatched to any gene: 9. CDR3 sequence reads: CASVDLAGYYNEQFF. The CDR3 nucleotides are TGTGCCAGCGTCGATCTAGCGGGTTACTACAATGAGCAGTTCTTC.